Sequencing of this T cell receptor beta chain was carried out in a study of blood T cell repertoires in COVID-19. On the study more broadly: The United States, Italy and Spain were the sources of the acute and convalescent COVID-19 samples. Sample material is recorded as cDNA or gDNA derived from T cells, B-cell-depleted T cells, or PBMCs.

This CDR3 has 17 amino acids. Between the trimmed V and J ends, which lost 2 bases and 1 base, there was a span of 16 bases. Germline CDR1 reads MGHDK; CDR2 reads SYGVNS. This clone has only a few counts. Per the original methods: Amplifying reference gene primers gave estimates of nucleated cell counts. Using immunoSEQ multiplex PCR, the repertoire was profiled, and TCRdb retains in-frame clones only, with some absent. V, J and clone size reflect that table, while D and trimming were determined from the DNA. Counted here are roughly 250,000 clones, about 85% occurring once; the ten biggest clones make up around 6.4%.

The chain uses TRBV25-1 and TRBJ2-3; weak D call: TRBD2 (5 bases). The specimen was peripheral blood. The clonotype was recovered from a woman in her sixties with active or convalescent COVID-19. The CDR3 protein is CASSEGFRDRGTDTQYF. CDR3 DNA: TGTGCCAGCAGTGAAGGCTTCCGGGATCGAGGCACAGATACGCAGTATTTT.